A selection of T cell receptor beta chains follows, all from one sample in a study of T-cell reconstitution after alpha-beta-depleted transplantation in children. TCRdb processed the PCR reads anew with MiXCR; each CDR3 protein has one entry. The table records fewer than 750,000 distinct CDR3 sequences, 20% to 25% of them present only once. Specimen: PBMCs, mostly from graft donor cells, collected 360 days after TCRalphabeta/CD19-depleted stem cell transplant. These receptor sequences come from a boy younger than two who had a stem cell transplant for acute myeloid leukemia, so the T cells may come from the graft donor. The conserved cysteine and the conserved F or W are not part of the CDR3 here. Clone size, where shown, is once, few, many, or a class for clones that have expanded.

clone size: .; J gene: TRBJ2-7; V gene: TRBV5-6; CDR3 protein: ASSPRLQATRSYEQY
clone size: few; J gene: TRBJ2-1; V gene: TRBV12-3/TRBV12-4; CDR3 protein: ASSHGQGGEQF
clone size: .; J gene: TRBJ2-5; V gene: TRBV5-1; CDR3 protein: ASSFSGTPIQETQY
clone size: .; J gene: TRBJ2-1; V gene: TRBV7-2; CDR3 protein: ASTEGGGRAYNEQF
clone size: few; J gene: TRBJ2-7; V gene: TRBV29-1; CDR3 protein: SVGDRANYEQY
clone size: .; J gene: TRBJ2-7; V gene: TRBV15; CDR3 protein: ATSRSRVYEQY
clone size: few; J gene: TRBJ1-2; V gene: TRBV12-3/TRBV12-4; CDR3 protein: ASTALGDGYT
clone size: many; J gene: TRBJ1-2; V gene: TRBV6-1; CDR3 protein: ASSLDRSSNYGYT
clone size: few; J gene: TRBJ2-5; V gene: TRBV6-5; CDR3 protein: ASSYGRGGQETQY
clone size: few; J gene: TRBJ2-3; V gene: TRBV21-1; CDR3 protein: ASWDTINPDTQY